These 17 T cell receptor beta chains came from one sample sequenced in a study of human T cells and chemical hapten exposure. Extraction of total RNA was performed on unfractionated whole blood. MiXCR was run by TCRdb on the 5' RACE reads, yielding one entry per CDR3 protein. The sample records 110,000 to 150,000 distinct CDR3 sequences, 4.1% being singletons. Receptors were obtained from a female donor in good health.

This clonotype was counted at least ten times. The chain has TRBV3-1 and TRBJ1-2, with 7 bases matching TRBD1. In germline, CDR1 is LGHDT, CDR2 YNNKEL (reference sequence). The ends lost 6 bases at V and 3 bases at J; junction bases unmatched: 7. The CDR3 loop spans 14 amino acids. In nucleotides, the CDR3 is TGTGCCAGCAGGCTGACAGGGATGGACTATGGCTACACCTTC. It translates to CASRLTGMDYGYTF.

This clonotype was found many times. This sequence joins TRBV10-3 and TRBJ1-2; D perhaps matches TRBD1 (5 bases). CDR3 size: 13 residues. Deletions cut 11 bases from V and 3 bases from J, with 16 bases between. Germline V gives CDR1 ENHRY, CDR2 SYGVKD. This CDR3 reads CASSFRVDYGYTF. Here the CDR3 DNA reads TGTGCCTCGTCCTTCAGGGTAGACTATGGCTACACCTTC.

This chain uses TRBV7-3 with TRBJ2-2, with D maybe TRBD1 (5 bases). The germline CDR1 and CDR2 sequences are SGHTA and FQGTGA. Trimming removed 6 bases from V and 6 bases from J, with 14 bases in between. This CDR3 comprises 14 residues. CDR3 residues: CASSTVQGSGELFF. CDR3 coding DNA: TGTGCCAGCAGTACCGTGCAGGGCTCCGGGGAGCTGTTTTTT.

This clonotype appeared many times. The V gene is TRBV7-8, the J gene TRBJ2-7; D not resolved. Germline V gene data show CDR1 as SGHVS and CDR2 as FQNEAQ. This CDR3 has 13 amino acids. V lost 4 bases and J 2 bases, leaving 9 bases between the germline ends. CDR3 amino acids: CASSSQVAYEQYF. DNA for the CDR3: TGTGCCAGCAGCTCACAAGTAGCCTACGAGCAGTACTTC.

This clonotype was observed at least ten times. The genes are TRBV7-2 and TRBJ1-2, with D possibly TRBD1 on 5 matching bases. This CDR3 comprises 14 residues. Looked up from germline, CDR1 is SGHTA and CDR2 is FQGNSA. The V end lost 1 base, the J end lost 4 bases, and 10 bases lay between the germline ends. The CDR3 DNA is TGTGCCAGCAGCTTAGATGGGGGTAGCTATGGCTACACCTTC. This encodes CASSLDGGSYGYTF.

In this sample, this clonotype turned up many times. This chain uses TRBV20-1 with TRBJ2-1; D ambiguous. Germline V gives CDR1 DFQATT, CDR2 SNEGSKA (reference sequence). Trimming took off 0 bases at V and 8 bases at J, with 8 bases between the two ends. The CDR3 is 12 residues long. Here the CDR3 DNA reads TGCAGTGCTAGAGATAGGGTATATGAGCAGTTCTTC. It encodes CSARDRVYEQFF.

This clonotype occurred many times. The gene calls are TRBV14 and TRBJ2-1; TRBD1 agrees at 8 bases. The germline V gene has CDR1 SGHDN and CDR2 FVKESK. This CDR3 spans 16 amino acids. J gave up 6 bases and V 4 bases, and 11 bases lay outside the gene matches. The CDR3 region has the DNA TGTGCCAGCAGCCCCGGGTACGGACAGGGCGGCAATGAGCAGTTCTTC. It yields the protein CASSPGYGQGGNEQFF.

This clonotype was seen only a few times. This chain connects TRBV29-1 to TRBJ2-5; no clear D gene. This CDR3 is built from 10 residues. Germline values: CDR1 SQVTM, CDR2 ANQGSEA. CDR3 DNA: TGCAGGAAAGATAGAGAGACCCAGTACTTC. Its protein product is CRKDRETQYF. The full variable domain, rest sourced from reference TRBV29-1 and TRBJ2-5, is SAVISQKPSRDICQRGTSLTIQCQVDSQVTMMFWYRQQPGQSLTLIATANQGSEATYESGFVIDKFPISRPNLTFSTLTVSNMSPEDSSIYLCRKDRETQYFGPGTRLLVL.

This clonotype has at least ten counts. The chain is built from TRBV28 and TRBJ1-4, with TRBD1 matching 11 bases. The germline V gene has CDR1 MDHEN and CDR2 SYDVKM. J gave up 6 bases and V 6 bases, and 15 bases lay outside the gene matches. The CDR3 length is 18 residues. The CDR3, as DNA: TGTGCCAGCAGCCAACCCCCGGGACAGGGGGGCCCTGATGAAAAACTGTTTTTT. Its protein is CASSQPPGQGGPDEKLFF.

This clonotype was recorded once. This may come from a read error, since a much larger clone is one base off. This rearrangement joins TRBV7-8 to TRBJ2-5; D not resolved. V dropped 3 bases and J dropped 12 bases, with 11 bases sitting between them. This CDR3 region has 11 residues. Germline CDR1 reads SGHVS; CDR2 reads FQNEAQ. CDR3 nucleotide sequence: TGTGCCAGCAGCTTCGGACGAAGGGAGTACTTC. Translated, it gives CASSFGRREYF.

This clonotype was counted many times. This chain connects TRBV28 to TRBJ1-2; D uncertain. CDR1 is MDHEN, CDR2 SYDVKM, per germline. The CDR3 consists of 14 residues. Trimming shortened V by 1 base and J by 3 bases, and 9 bases separated the two germline ends. The CDR3 region is CASSLLGSYYGYTF. Here the CDR3 DNA reads TGTGCCAGCAGTTTATTAGGCAGTTACTATGGCTACACCTTC.

This clonotype was counted once. A much larger clonotype is one base distant, so this may be a read error. V usage is TRBV4-3 and J usage is TRBJ1-5, with a weak D call TRBD1 (5 bases). V was shortened by 4 bases and J by 1 base, with 5 bases between the two germline ends. This CDR3 is built from 13 residues. Germline lookup yields CDR1 LGHNA and CDR2 YSLEER. The CDR3 protein is CASSRDSNQPQHF. CDR3 sequence (DNA): TGCGCCAGCAGCCGGGACAGCAATCAGCCCCAGCATTTT.

This clonotype was recorded many times. The chain is built from TRBV7-2 and TRBJ2-3, with 15 bases identical to TRBD2. V shed 4 bases, J shed 5 bases, and the junction held 7 bases outside the gene matches. The CDR3 is 17 amino acids. The V gene's germline CDR1 is SGHTA and CDR2 FQGNSA. CDR3 sequence reads: CASSSGLAGGPRDTQYF. CDR3 in DNA: TGTGCCAGCAGCTCAGGACTAGCGGGGGGGCCTAGAGATACGCAGTATTTT.

The V and J genes are TRBV20-1 and TRBJ1-1; possibly TRBD1 for D (5 bases). Between the trimmed V and J ends, which lost 6 bases and 0 bases, there was a span of 11 bases. Germline assignment: CDR1 DFQATT and CDR2 SNEGSKA (reference sequence). The CDR3 contains 13 residues. The CDR3 sequence: CSANRDVNTEAFF. CDR3 coding DNA: TGCAGTGCAAACCGGGACGTGAACACTGAAGCTTTCTTT.

The J gene is TRBJ2-7, the V gene TRBV6-6, with TRBD2 matching over 7 bases. Germline values: CDR1 MNHNY, CDR2 SVGAGI (reference sequence). This CDR3 is 15 amino acids long. Trimming cost V 1 base and J 5 bases; bases outside gene matches: 8. CDR3 sequence reads: CASSYLSGGTDEQYF. CDR3 in DNA: TGTGCCAGCAGTTACTTGTCGGGGGGTACCGACGAGCAGTACTTC.

This clonotype showed up many times. The chain carries TRBV5-1 and TRBJ1-3, with D unclear. Germline V gene sequence: CDR1 SGHRS, CDR2 YFSETQ. The CDR3 contains 14 residues. The ends were cut back, 6 bases at V and 0 bases at J, with 10 bases in the middle. Written as DNA, the CDR3 is TGCGCCAGCACCCCCGACTACTCTGGAAACACCATATATTTT. It translates to CASTPDYSGNTIYF.

This clonotype was counted many times. The V gene is TRBV5-1, the J gene TRBJ1-6; 7 bases fit TRBD1. There are 15 residues in the CDR3. Germline lookup yields CDR1 SGHRS and CDR2 YFSETQ. V trimming: 4 bases; J trimming: 7 bases; junction bases outside the gene matches: 8. The CDR3 coding sequence is TGCGCCAGCAGCCTAGGGGGCAGCCAGAATTCACCCCTCCACTTT. It encodes CASSLGGSQNSPLHF.